One and the same sample provided the 26 T cell receptor beta chains below, sequenced in a study of cytomegalovirus exposure and HLA in healthy donors. PCR primers comprised 60 Vbeta and 13 Jbeta primers. Assay: immunoSEQ multiplex PCR; the TCRdb copy retains only in-frame clones and omits some. The table records 85,000 to 100,000 clones, about four fifths of them present only once. Sequenced sample: PBMCs. Source of these receptors: a human donor in good health.

This chain joins TRBV4-1 and TRBJ1-2, with D unresolved. Germline V lookup: CDR1 MGHRA, CDR2 YSYEKL. Trimming stripped 3 bases from V and 4 bases from J, with 9 bases between. The CDR3 is 13 amino acids. The CDR3 DNA reads as TGCGCCAGCAGCCAGATGCAGGCCTATGGCTACACCTTC. This translates into CASSQMQAYGYTF.

The chain has TRBV10-1 and TRBJ2-2; possible D gene TRBD1, 7 bases. This CDR3 contains 16 residues. V was pared by 0 bases and J by 7 bases, with 15 bases between. Germline V lookup: CDR1 WNHNN, CDR2 SYGVQD (reference sequence). The CDR3 DNA sequence: TGCGCCAGCAGTGAGTCGGAGGGGGCTGGGAACGGGGAGCTGTTTTTT. This codes for CASSESEGAGNGELFF.

The V and J genes are TRBV19 and TRBJ1-5; D unclear. V lost 9 bases and J 4 bases, leaving 16 bases between the germline ends. The germline gives CDR1 LNHDA, CDR2 SQIVND (reference sequence). CDR3 length: 14 amino acids. The CDR3 reads CASEIGGPNQPQHF. For the CDR3, the DNA is TGTGCCAGCGAAATCGGAGGGCCGAATCAGCCCCAGCATTTT.

J is TRBJ1-3 and V is TRBV7-7, with D possibly matching TRBD1 (5 bases). CDR1 SSHAT and CDR2 FNYEAQ come from the germline V gene (reference sequence). CDR3 length: 14 amino acids. Trimming cost V 5 bases and J 3 bases, with 11 bases left between them. Written as DNA, the CDR3 is TGTGCCAGCAGCCCCAGGGTTGGTGGAAACACCATATATTTT. The encoded protein is CASSPRVGGNTIYF.

This chain joins TRBV29-1 and TRBJ2-1; TRBD2 aligns across 8 bases. CDR3 length equals 15 residues. Germline loops: CDR1 SQVTM, CDR2 ANQGSEA. V gave up 6 bases and J gave up 1 base; unmatched junction bases: 8. This chain's CDR3 is CSVGARGGSYNEQFF. CDR3 bases: TGCAGCGTCGGAGCCCGGGGGGGGTCCTACAATGAGCAGTTCTTC.

The gene calls are TRBV11-3 and TRBJ2-3; the D gene is possibly TRBD2 (7 bases). The germline gives CDR1 SGHNT, CDR2 YENEEA. The CDR3 contains 14 residues. V lost 6 bases and J lost 2, with 12 bases in between. The CDR3 region has the DNA TGTGCCAGCAGTGGGGGGGCAACCACAGATACGCAGTATTTT. Translation gives CASSGGATTDTQYF.

This chain connects TRBV4-1 to TRBJ2-7; weak D call: TRBD1 (5 bases). V was shortened by 0 bases and J by 2 bases, with 11 bases between the two germline ends. The CDR3 has 15 residues. From germline, CDR1 is MGHRA and CDR2 YSYEKL. This CDR3 reads CASSQEAGFPYEQYF. DNA for the CDR3: TGCGCCAGCAGCCAAGAAGCAGGGTTTCCCTACGAGCAGTACTTC.

This sequence joins TRBV20-1 and TRBJ1-1; maybe TRBD1 (6 bases). The germline V gene has CDR1 DFQATT and CDR2 SNEGSKA (reference sequence). The CDR3 consists of 11 residues. V was trimmed by 5 bases and J by 11 bases, leaving 15 bases between them. This CDR3 reads CSAWTGTRAFF. The CDR3 DNA reads TGCAGTGCTTGGACTGGGACACGGGCTTTCTTT.

This clone is a singleton in its sample. V is TRBV11-3 and J is TRBJ1-4; TRBD1 matches at 7 bases. Trimming took 5 bases from V and 5 from J; bases not matched to a gene: 17. The CDR3 covers 18 residues. Germline CDR1 reads SGHNT; CDR2 reads YENEEA. The DNA for the CDR3 is TGTGCCAGCAGCCCCCTCCTTGGGAAGGGACAGCGAAATGAAAAACTGTTTTTT. Protein product: CASSPLLGKGQRNEKLFF.

CDR3 in DNA: TGTGCCACCAGCAGAGATTTGGGGGCCGAGCAGTACTTC. This gives the protein CATSRDLGAEQYF. The V and J genes are TRBV15 and TRBJ2-7; D is perhaps TRBD1 (6 bases). V gave up 0 bases and J gave up 6 bases, with 9 bases separating them. Germline V gives CDR1 LNHNV, CDR2 YYDKDF (reference sequence). The CDR3 has 13 residues.

V is TRBV23-1 and J is TRBJ2-1, with D possibly matching TRBD1 (5 bases). TRBV23-1 is sorted into the ORF group, with uncertain function. The CDR3 extends over 18 amino acids. V lost 0 bases and J 8 bases, leaving 23 bases between the germline ends. The CDR3 DNA reads TGCGCCAGCAGTCAATCAAGGCGTGTTGGGGCAGCACGGGATGAGCAGTTCTTC. This translates into CASSQSRRVGAARDEQFF.

The gene calls are TRBV11-2 and TRBJ2-3; 7 nucleotides match TRBD2. This CDR3 spans 16 amino acids. Losses at the gene ends were 0 bases for V and 4 bases for J; bases not matched to a gene: 7. The V gene's germline CDR1 is SGHAT and CDR2 FQNNGV. The chain's CDR3 is CASSLDVWGGADTQYF. The CDR3 nucleotides are TGTGCCAGCAGCTTAGATGTGTGGGGGGGGGCAGATACGCAGTATTTT.

This clone occurred once. The rearrangement links TRBV2 to TRBJ2-2; the D gene is possibly TRBD2 (7 bases). This CDR3 has 14 residues. Germline CDR1 reads SNHLY; CDR2 reads FYNNEI. The V end was cut by 7 bases, the J end by 1 base, with 10 bases between. The CDR3 coding sequence is TGTGCCAGCAAGAGGGGGGGGAACACCGGGGAGCTGTTTTTT. Its protein is CASKRGGNTGELFF. The complete variable domain, with remaining parts taken from reference TRBV2 and TRBJ2-2, reads EPEVTQTPSHQVTQMGQEVILRCVPISNHLYFYWYRQILGQKVEFLVSFYNNEISEKSEIFDDQFSVERPDGSNFTLKIRSTKLEDSAMYFCASKRGGNTGELFFGEGSRLTVL.

This clone has only one observation. This sequence joins TRBV11-2 and TRBJ2-2; TRBD2 matches at 8 bases. V lost 5 bases to trimming and J lost 4 bases; unmatched junction nucleotides: 12. Germline V gene data show CDR1 as SGHAT and CDR2 as FQNNGV. The CDR3 consists of 17 residues. The CDR3 protein is CASSPRLAGLATGELFF. The CDR3 DNA is TGTGCCAGCAGCCCCCGGCTAGCGGGCCTAGCCACCGGGGAGCTGTTTTTT.

The chain carries TRBV2 and TRBJ1-1; 9 bases map to TRBD1. The J segment lost 6 bases and the V segment lost 4 bases, leaving 12 bases of the junction unmatched. In germline, CDR1 is SNHLY, CDR2 FYNNEI. The CDR3 loop spans 16 amino acids. The CDR3 region is CASSVLGTGRSAEAFF. The CDR3 region has the DNA TGTGCCAGCAGTGTGCTAGGGACAGGGCGGAGTGCTGAAGCTTTCTTT. Full variable domain (rest looked up from reference TRBV2 and TRBJ1-1): EPEVTQTPSHQVTQMGQEVILRCVPISNHLYFYWYRQILGQKVEFLVSFYNNEISEKSEIFDDQFSVERPDGSNFTLKIRSTKLEDSAMYFCASSVLGTGRSAEAFFGQGTRLTVV.

The rearrangement uses TRBV10-1 and TRBJ1-1, with no clear D. CDR3 size: 13 residues. Looked up from germline, CDR1 is WNHNN and CDR2 is SYGVQD (reference sequence). V dropped 4 bases and J dropped 4 bases, with 10 bases sitting between them. The CDR3 DNA follows: TGCGCCAGCAGTGGGAGCGAGGGCACTGAAGCTTTCTTT. It yields the protein CASSGSEGTEAFF.

The chain is built from TRBV27 and TRBJ2-5; possible D gene TRBD2, 6 bases. The CDR3 runs 13 residues. V lost 5 bases, J lost 3 bases, and 10 bases lay in between. Per germline, CDR1 MNHEY and CDR2 SMNVEV (reference sequence). The CDR3 region has the DNA TGTGCCAGCAGTGGGACTGCCGAAGAGACCCAGTACTTC. As protein: CASSGTAEETQYF.

The chain couples TRBV6-1 to TRBJ2-1; 8 bases align to TRBD1. The CDR3 consists of 15 residues. The V gene end was trimmed by 6 bases and the J gene end by 4 bases; junction bases not matched to a gene: 8. CDR1 and CDR2 from the germline V gene are MNHNS and SASEGT. The CDR3 region has the DNA TGTGCCAGCAGAATACAGGGGGTCGGTTACAATGAGCAGTTCTTC. The encoded protein is CASRIQGVGYNEQFF.

The chain recombines TRBV4-2 with TRBJ2-7, with D uncertain. Germline V CDR1 and CDR2: LGHNA, YNFKEQ. The CDR3 totals 15 residues. V lost 1 base, J lost 2 bases, and 12 bases lay in between. The CDR3 sequence: CASSQVRVGAYEQYF. CDR3 sequence (DNA): TGTGCCAGCAGCCAAGTTCGGGTCGGTGCCTACGAGCAGTACTTC.

This rearrangement joins TRBV11-2 to TRBJ2-7; D is unclear. V lost 1 base to trimming and J lost 2 bases, with 12 bases between them. Germline CDR1 reads SGHAT; CDR2 reads FQNNGV. The CDR3 runs to 15 residues. CDR3 coding DNA: TGTGCCAGCAGCTTAGTAGACACCCTGACCTACGAGCAGTACTTC. Translating it yields CASSLVDTLTYEQYF.

The rearrangement uses TRBV5-1 and TRBJ2-7; TRBD2 matches 7 bases. The germline V gene has CDR1 SGHRS and CDR2 YFSETQ. The trim removed 0 bases at V and 3 bases at J, leaving 6 bases unmatched. The CDR3 covers 15 residues. CDR3 sequence: CASSLEAGGSYEQYF. CDR3 DNA: TGCGCCAGCAGCTTGGAGGCTGGCGGGAGCTACGAGCAGTACTTC.

The chain has TRBV6-8 and TRBJ2-3; 7 bases are a match to TRBD2. The junction had 5 bases not matched to a gene; V was cut back by 0 bases and J by 5 bases. Germline V gives CDR1 MNHGY, CDR2 SAAAGT. The CDR3 consists of 15 residues. The CDR3 sequence: CASSYSRGVRDTQYF. CDR3 coding DNA: TGTGCCAGCAGTTACTCACGGGGGGTACGAGATACGCAGTATTTT.

V usage is TRBV2 and J usage is TRBJ2-5; 9 nucleotides align to TRBD1. The CDR3 has 17 residues. Germline CDR1 is SNHLY and CDR2 is FYNNEI. The junction had 11 bases not matched to a gene; V was cut back by 1 base and J by 5 bases. The DNA of the CDR3 is TGTGCCAGCAGTGAAGGCCCTACAGGGGGCGCGAGGGAGACCCAGTACTTC. Translated, it gives CASSEGPTGGARETQYF.

The rearrangement uses TRBV15 and TRBJ2-7; the match to TRBD2 covers 7 bases. Looked up from germline, CDR1 is LNHNV and CDR2 is YYDKDF (reference sequence). This CDR3 spans 15 amino acids. Germline trimming cut 0 bases from V and 5 bases from J; bases unmatched to any gene: 7. The CDR3 protein is CATSRDPGGNHEQYF. The CDR3 DNA is TGTGCCACCAGCAGAGATCCGGGGGGTAACCACGAGCAGTACTTC.

The sample holds a few counts of this clone. The chain joins TRBV4-3 to TRBJ2-7, with D perhaps TRBD1 (5 bases). The length of the CDR3 is 13 residues. V lost 3 bases, J lost 3 bases, and 9 bases lay in between. Germline CDR1 and CDR2: LGHNA and YSLEER. The CDR3 sequence is CASSHVQGYEQYF. CDR3 sequence (DNA): TGCGCCAGCAGCCATGTCCAGGGCTACGAGCAGTACTTC.

The rearrangement joins TRBV5-4 to TRBJ2-1; 9 nucleotides line up with TRBD2. The V gene end was trimmed by 0 bases and the J gene end by 9 bases; junction bases not matched to a gene: 10. The CDR3 is made up of 16 amino acids. Per the germline V gene, CDR1 is SGHNT and CDR2 is YYREEE (reference sequence). CDR3 in DNA: TGTGCCAGCAGCTTGGCGGCGGGAGGGCTACTTGGTGAGCAGTTCTTC. Protein: CASSLAAGGLLGEQFF. The full variable domain, in which reference TRBV5-4 and TRBJ2-1 provide the parts outside the CDR3, is ETGVTQSPTHLIKTRGQQVTLRCSSQSGHNTVSWYQQALGQGPQFIFQYYREEENGRGNFPPRFSGLQFPNYSSELNVNALELDDSALYLCASSLAAGGLLGEQFFGPGTRLTVL.